This is a list of T cell receptor beta chains from one sample in a study of CD8 T cells in Susac syndrome. One entry per CDR3 protein, called by TCRdb with MiXCR from the immunoSEQ multiplex PCR reads. In the table there are about 85,000 distinct CDR3 sequences, around 95% of which are singletons. Source material: CD8+ T cells from PBMCs. These TCRs come from a human donor with Susac syndrome. Each CDR3 is given with its conserved first and last residue. The D gene is left open where the match is weak. Rows may omit the clone size; those that give it use once, few, many or a size class.

V	J	size	D	DNA	CDR3
TRBV12-3/TRBV12-4	TRBJ2-1	-	TRBD2	TGTGCCAGCAGTTTCCCACGGCTAGCGGGAGTGAATGAGCAGTTCTTC	CASSFPRLAGVNEQFF
TRBV27	TRBJ2-1	-	-	TGTGCCAGCAGTTCCCCTCATGAGAATGAGCAGTTCTTC	CASSSPHENEQFF
TRBV20-1	TRBJ2-7	-	TRBD2	TGCAGTGCTAGACCGCTAGCGGGAGACTCCTACGAGCAGTACTTC	CSARPLAGDSYEQYF
TRBV30	TRBJ1-2	-	-	TGTGCCTGGAGTGTGGGGGGCGCCGGGGGCTACACCTTC	CAWSVGGAGGYTF
TRBV4-1	TRBJ2-2	once	TRBD1	TGCGCCAGCAGCCCCCGGACAGGGGCCCCCCCCGGGGAGCTGTTTTTT	CASSPRTGAPPGELFF
TRBV27	TRBJ1-2	once	TRBD1	TGTGCCACCAGGACAGGGGCCTCACTTTATGGCTACACCTTC	CATRTGASLYGYTF
TRBV20-1	TRBJ2-1	-	-	TGCAGTGCTAGACGGCGAGCCTACAATGAGCAGTTCTTC	CSARRRAYNEQFF
TRBV4-3	TRBJ2-2	-	-	TGCGCCAGCAGCCAAGATGGGGCAGGGCAGAACACCGGGGAGCTGTTTTTT	CASSQDGAGQNTGELFF
TRBV9	TRBJ2-7	-	-	TGTGCCAGCAGCGTAGGGGCAGGGCAGGCCTACGAGCAGTACTTC	CASSVGAGQAYEQYF
TRBV7-9	TRBJ2-5	-	TRBD1	TGTGCCAGCAGCTCCGGACAGGGTGAAGAGACCCAGTACTTC	CASSSGQGEETQYF
TRBV12-3/TRBV12-4	TRBJ1-4	-	TRBD1	TGTGCCAGCAGTTACGGGGACAGGGGGAATGAAAAACTGTTTTTT	CASSYGDRGNEKLFF
TRBV1	TRBJ2-7	-	-	TGCACCACCAGGGAGGACGAGCAGTACTTC	CTTREDEQYF
TRBV13	TRBJ2-5	-	-	TGTGCCAGCAGCTTAGGACTGACAGCACAAGAGACCCAGTACTTC	CASSLGLTAQETQYF
TRBV7-9	TRBJ2-3	-	-	TGTGCCAGTCTTATAGCGTTTGGCACAGATACGCAGTATTTT	CASLIAFGTDTQYF
TRBV12-3/TRBV12-4	TRBJ2-1	-	TRBD2	TGTGCCAGCAGGAGACCCGGGACTAGTACCAATGAGCAGTTCTTC	CASRRPGTSTNEQFF
TRBV28	TRBJ1-1	-	-	TGTGCCAGCAGGTTTAGGGACACTGAAGCTTTCTTT	CASRFRDTEAFF
TRBV7-9	TRBJ2-1	-	-	TGTGCCAGCAGCTTGTTAGGGAGTGAGCAGTTCTTC	CASSLLGSEQFF
TRBV20-1	TRBJ1-1	-	TRBD1	TGCAGAGTAAACAGGGGAAACACTGAAGCTTTCTTT	CRVNRGNTEAFF
TRBV6-4	TRBJ2-3	-	-	TGTGCCAGCAGCGCCGACAGCACAGATACGCAGTATTTT	CASSADSTDTQYF
TRBV7-9	TRBJ2-4	once	TRBD2	TGTGCCAGCAGCCCGGGACTAGCGGTCGACATTCAGTACTTC	CASSPGLAVDIQYF
TRBV4-1	TRBJ1-2	once	-	TGCGCCAGCAGCCAAGATCGGGGGACAAACTATGGCTACACCTTC	CASSQDRGTNYGYTF
TRBV6-5	TRBJ2-5	-	-	TGTGCCAGCAACCCCCGGGCAGAAGAGACCCAGTACTTC	CASNPRAEETQYF